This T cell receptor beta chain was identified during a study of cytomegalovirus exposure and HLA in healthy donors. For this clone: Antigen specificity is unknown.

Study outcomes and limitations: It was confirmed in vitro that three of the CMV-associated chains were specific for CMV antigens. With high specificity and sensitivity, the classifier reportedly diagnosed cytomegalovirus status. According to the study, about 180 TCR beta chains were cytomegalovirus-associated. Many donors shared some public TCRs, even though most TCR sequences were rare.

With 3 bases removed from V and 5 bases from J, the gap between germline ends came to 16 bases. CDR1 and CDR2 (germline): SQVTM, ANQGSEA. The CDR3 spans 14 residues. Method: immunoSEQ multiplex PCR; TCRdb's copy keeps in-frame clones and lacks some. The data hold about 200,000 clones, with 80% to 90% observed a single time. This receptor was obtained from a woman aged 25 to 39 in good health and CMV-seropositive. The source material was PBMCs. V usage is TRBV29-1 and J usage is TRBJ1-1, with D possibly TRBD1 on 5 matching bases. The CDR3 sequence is CSVDLASGRTEAFF. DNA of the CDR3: TGCAGCGTTGACTTGGCGTCAGGGAGGACTGAAGCTTTCTTT.